This T cell receptor beta chain was sequenced in a study of T cell responses to AZD1222 COVID-19 vaccine. Overall study findings and caveats: Spike-specific TCR repertoires showed rising breadth and depth after two AZD1222 doses. Seropositive status at baseline applied to only a handful of AZD1222 recipients. In a largely white British group with more females than males, clonal diversity was possibly underestimated.

Repertoires were generated with immunoSEQ multiplex PCR, while TCRdb's copy carries only in-frame clones and drops some. The sample has over 75,000 clones, 89% seen once. Worth noting for this clone: As yet, its antigen is unknown.

Germline CDR1 reads SNHLY; CDR2 reads FYNNEI. Trimming cost V 6 bases and J 5 bases, with 17 bases left between them. CDR3 length equals 15 residues. The chain has TRBV2 and TRBJ1-3; D uncertain. The sequences come from peripheral blood, collected on day 0 of AZD1222 vaccination. The clonotype originates from an adult in good health. The CDR3 region has the DNA TGTGCCAGCAGCACCGGACCCGACTATCGAAACACCATATATTTT. Residues: CASSTGPDYRNTIYF. The full variable domain, in which reference TRBV2 and TRBJ1-3 provide the parts outside the CDR3, is EPEVTQTPSHQVTQMGQEVILRCVPISNHLYFYWYRQILGQKVEFLVSFYNNEISEKSEIFDDQFSVERPDGSNFTLKIRSTKLEDSAMYFCASSTGPDYRNTIYFGEGSWLTVV.